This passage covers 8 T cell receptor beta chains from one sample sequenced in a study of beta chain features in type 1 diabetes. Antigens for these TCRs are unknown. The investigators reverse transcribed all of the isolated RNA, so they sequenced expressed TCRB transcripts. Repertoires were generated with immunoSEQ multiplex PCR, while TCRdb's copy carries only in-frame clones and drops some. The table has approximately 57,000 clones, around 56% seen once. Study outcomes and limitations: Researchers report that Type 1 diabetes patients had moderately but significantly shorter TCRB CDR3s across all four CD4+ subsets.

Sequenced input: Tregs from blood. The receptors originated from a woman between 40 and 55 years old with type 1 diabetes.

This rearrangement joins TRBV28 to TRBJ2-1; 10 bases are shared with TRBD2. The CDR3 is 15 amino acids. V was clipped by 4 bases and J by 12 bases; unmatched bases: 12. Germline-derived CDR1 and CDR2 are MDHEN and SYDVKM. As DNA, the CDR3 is TGTGCCAGCAGTTACCGGGGACTAGCGCGGGAGGGGCAGTTCTTC. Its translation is CASSYRGLAREGQFF.

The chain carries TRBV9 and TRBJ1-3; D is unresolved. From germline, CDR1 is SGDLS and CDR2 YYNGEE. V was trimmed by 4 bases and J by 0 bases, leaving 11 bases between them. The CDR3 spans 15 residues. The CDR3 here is CASSTRDNSGNTIYF. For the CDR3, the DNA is TGTGCCAGCAGCACCCGGGATAACTCTGGAAACACCATATATTTT.

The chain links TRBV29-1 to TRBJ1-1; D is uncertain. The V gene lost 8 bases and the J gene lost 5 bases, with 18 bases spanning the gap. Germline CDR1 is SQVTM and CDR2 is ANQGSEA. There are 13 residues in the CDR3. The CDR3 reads CSLSTKAGTEAFF. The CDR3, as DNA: TGCAGCCTATCGACAAAAGCGGGGACTGAAGCTTTCTTT.

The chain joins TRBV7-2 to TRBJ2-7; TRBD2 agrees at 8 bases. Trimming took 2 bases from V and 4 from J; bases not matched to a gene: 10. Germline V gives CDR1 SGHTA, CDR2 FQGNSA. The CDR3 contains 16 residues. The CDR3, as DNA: TGTGCCAGCAGCTTATCCAGCAGCGGGAGTAGTTACGAGCAGTACTTC. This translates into CASSLSSSGSSYEQYF.

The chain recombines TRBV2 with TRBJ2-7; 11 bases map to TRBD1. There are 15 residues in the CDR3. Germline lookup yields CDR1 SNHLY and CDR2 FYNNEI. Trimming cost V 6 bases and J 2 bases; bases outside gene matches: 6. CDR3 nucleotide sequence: TGTGCCAGCAGGATGGACAGGGGGCTTACCTACGAGCAGTACTTC. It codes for CASRMDRGLTYEQYF.

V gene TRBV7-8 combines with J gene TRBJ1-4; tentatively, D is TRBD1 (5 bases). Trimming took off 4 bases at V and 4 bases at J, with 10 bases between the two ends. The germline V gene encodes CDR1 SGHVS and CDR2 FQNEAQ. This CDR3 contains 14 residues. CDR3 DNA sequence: TGTGCCAGCAGCTCGGGACTGAGTAATGAAAAACTGTTTTTT. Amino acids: CASSSGLSNEKLFF.

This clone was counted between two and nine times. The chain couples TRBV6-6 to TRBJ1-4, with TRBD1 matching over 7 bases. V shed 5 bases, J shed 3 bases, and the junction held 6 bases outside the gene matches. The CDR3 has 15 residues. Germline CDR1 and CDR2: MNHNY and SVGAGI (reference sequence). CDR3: CASSAPGQSNEKLFF. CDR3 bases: TGTGCCAGCAGTGCGCCGGGACAGTCTAATGAAAAACTGTTTTTT.

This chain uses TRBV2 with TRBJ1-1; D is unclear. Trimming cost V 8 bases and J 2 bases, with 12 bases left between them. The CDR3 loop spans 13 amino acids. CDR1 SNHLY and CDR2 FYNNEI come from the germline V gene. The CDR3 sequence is CASGNERNTEAFF. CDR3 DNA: TGTGCCAGCGGAAACGAGCGAAACACTGAAGCTTTCTTT.